Below, 8 T cell receptor beta chains from the same sample are listed, as sequenced in a study of T cells in Graves' hyperthyroidism and ophthalmopathy. Authors of the study amplified TCR beta CDR3 regions from RNA transcripts. HTBI primers drove first-round RT-PCR of the TCR CDR3. MiXCR, applied by TCRdb to the multiplex PCR reads, yields one record per CDR3 protein. The sample shows under 400,000 distinct CDR3 sequences, 16% of them seen only once. Sequenced material: blood. The receptor source for this set is a man aged 30 to 39 with Graves' hyperthyroidism.

This clonotype was counted at least ten times. The chain links TRBV11-2 to TRBJ2-1, with D possibly TRBD2 on 5 matching bases. CDR3 size: 14 residues. The germline gives CDR1 SGHAT, CDR2 FQNNGV. Trimming cost V 3 bases and J 10 bases, with 16 bases left between them. As DNA, the CDR3 is TGTGCCAGCAGCTTCAGGCTAGCATTAGGAGAGCAGTTCTTC. This codes for CASSFRLALGEQFF.

J is TRBJ2-2 and V is TRBV2; the D call may be TRBD1 or TRBD2 (6 bases each). This CDR3 comprises 16 residues. CDR1 SNHLY and CDR2 FYNNEI come from the germline V gene. The germline V and J ends were trimmed by 6 bases and 1 base, with 15 bases remaining between them. CDR3 in amino acids: CASSPEGGLNTGELFF. The DNA for the CDR3 is TGTGCCAGCAGCCCTGAGGGGGGATTGAACACCGGGGAGCTGTTTTTT.

This clonotype showed up just a few times. V gene TRBV9 combines with J gene TRBJ2-7, with D maybe TRBD1 (6 bases). The V end lost 2 bases, the J end lost 6 bases, and 18 bases lay between the germline ends. This CDR3 has 15 amino acids. Germline-derived CDR1 and CDR2 are SGDLS and YYNGEE. The CDR3: CASSVGRGQFLEQYF. The CDR3 coding sequence is TGTGCCAGCAGCGTTGGTAGAGGACAGTTTCTCGAGCAGTACTTC.

This clonotype was seen only a few times. This chain uses TRBV6-2 or TRBV6-3 with TRBJ2-4; TRBD1 aligns across 9 bases. Germline assignment: CDR1 MNHEY and CDR2 SVGEGT. There are 15 residues in the CDR3. Trimming removed 6 bases from V and 4 bases from J; junction bases left unmatched: 7. The DNA of the CDR3 is TGTGCCAGCAGACAGACCGGGACAGGGAAAAACATTCAGTACTTC. Its translation is CASRQTGTGKNIQYF.

In its sample, this clonotype was seen many times. V gene TRBV12-3 or TRBV12-4 combines with J gene TRBJ1-1; no firm D call. The CDR3 consists of 14 residues. Trimming left V 1 base short and J 5 bases short, with 11 bases between. CDR3 bases: TGTGCCAGCAGTTTAGACCCCCGCAGTACTGAAGCTTTCTTT. Its translation: CASSLDPRSTEAFF.

This chain joins TRBV9 and TRBJ2-3; TRBD1 matches at 12 bases. Germline V lookup: CDR1 SGDLS, CDR2 YYNGEE. The CDR3 has 16 amino acids. Unmatched junction bases numbered 8, after V lost 4 bases and J lost 5 bases. CDR3: CASSSQGQGAGDTQYF. The CDR3 nucleotides read TGTGCCAGCAGCTCTCAGGGACAGGGGGCAGGAGATACGCAGTATTTT.

This clonotype was picked up many times. The rearrangement joins TRBV30 to TRBJ2-5; unclear D gene. Trimming removed 0 bases at V and 5 bases at J, with 10 bases between. The CDR3 contains 13 residues. In germline, CDR1 is GTSNPN, CDR2 SVGIG (reference sequence). The CDR3 sequence: CAWSVRLTETQYF. CDR3 DNA sequence: TGTGCCTGGAGTGTACGGCTGACGGAGACCCAGTACTTC.

This clonotype was found a few times. CDR3 residues: CASSQGTGIDEQYF. The CDR3 region has the DNA TGCGCCAGCAGCCAAGGGACAGGGATCGACGAGCAGTACTTC. The gene calls are TRBV4-1 and TRBJ2-7, with 8 bases that match TRBD1. Germline loops: CDR1 MGHRA, CDR2 YSYEKL. The CDR3 is 14 residues long. J lost 5 bases, V lost 1 base, and 4 bases had no gene match.